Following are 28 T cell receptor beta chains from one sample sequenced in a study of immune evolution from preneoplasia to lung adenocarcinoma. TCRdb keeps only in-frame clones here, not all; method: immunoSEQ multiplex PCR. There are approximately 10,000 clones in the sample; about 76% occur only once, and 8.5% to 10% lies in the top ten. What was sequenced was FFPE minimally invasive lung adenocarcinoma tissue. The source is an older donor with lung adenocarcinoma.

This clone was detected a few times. The CDR3: CASTQGSSYEQYF. The CDR3 bases are TGCGCCAGCACCCAGGGTTCGTCCTACGAGCAGTACTTC. This rearrangement joins TRBV10-2 to TRBJ2-7, with TRBD1 as a possible D gene (5 bases). The CDR3 consists of 13 residues. Looked up from germline, CDR1 is WSHSY and CDR2 is SAAADI. V was clipped by 7 bases and J by 1 base, with 11 bases between them.

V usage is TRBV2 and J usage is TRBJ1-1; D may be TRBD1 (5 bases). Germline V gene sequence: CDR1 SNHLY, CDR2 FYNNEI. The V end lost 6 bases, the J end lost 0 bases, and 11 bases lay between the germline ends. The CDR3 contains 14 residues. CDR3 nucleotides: TGTGCCAGCAGCCCAGGGATCATGAACACTGAAGCTTTCTTT. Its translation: CASSPGIMNTEAFF. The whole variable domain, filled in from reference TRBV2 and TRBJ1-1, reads EPEVTQTPSHQVTQMGQEVILRCVPISNHLYFYWYRQILGQKVEFLVSFYNNEISEKSEIFDDQFSVERPDGSNFTLKIRSTKLEDSAMYFCASSPGIMNTEAFFGQGTRLTVV.

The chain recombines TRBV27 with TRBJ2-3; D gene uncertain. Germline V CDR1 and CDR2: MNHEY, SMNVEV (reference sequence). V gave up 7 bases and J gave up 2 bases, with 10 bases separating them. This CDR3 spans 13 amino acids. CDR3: CASTSVYTDTQYF. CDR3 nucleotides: TGTGCCAGCACTTCCGTGTACACAGATACGCAGTATTTT.

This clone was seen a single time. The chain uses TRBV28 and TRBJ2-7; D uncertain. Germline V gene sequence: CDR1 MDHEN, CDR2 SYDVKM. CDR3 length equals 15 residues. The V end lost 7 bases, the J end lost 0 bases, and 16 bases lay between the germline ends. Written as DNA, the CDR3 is TGTGCCAGCAACCCAACATCCAGAGTCTCCTACGAGCAGTACTTC. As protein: CASNPTSRVSYEQYF.

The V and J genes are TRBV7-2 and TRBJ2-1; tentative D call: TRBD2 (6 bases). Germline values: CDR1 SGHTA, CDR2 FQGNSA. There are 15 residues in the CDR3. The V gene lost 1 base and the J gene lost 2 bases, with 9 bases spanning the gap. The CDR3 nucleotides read TGTGCCAGCAGCTTAGGAAGCGGGCCCTACAATGAGCAGTTCTTC. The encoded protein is CASSLGSGPYNEQFF.

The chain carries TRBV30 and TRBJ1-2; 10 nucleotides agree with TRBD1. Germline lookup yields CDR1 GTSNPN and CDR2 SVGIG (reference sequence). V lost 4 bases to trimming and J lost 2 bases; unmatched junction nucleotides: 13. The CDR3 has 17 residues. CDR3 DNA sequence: TGTGCCTGGACCCCCTGGGAAGGGACAGGGGTCAACTATGGCTACACCTTC. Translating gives CAWTPWEGTGVNYGYTF.

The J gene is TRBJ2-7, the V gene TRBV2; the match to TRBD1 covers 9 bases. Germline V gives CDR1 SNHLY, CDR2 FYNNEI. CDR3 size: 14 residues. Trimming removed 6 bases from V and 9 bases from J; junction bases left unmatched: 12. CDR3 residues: CASRSGDRVAGQYF. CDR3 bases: TGTGCCAGCAGATCGGGGGACAGGGTAGCCGGGCAGTACTTC.

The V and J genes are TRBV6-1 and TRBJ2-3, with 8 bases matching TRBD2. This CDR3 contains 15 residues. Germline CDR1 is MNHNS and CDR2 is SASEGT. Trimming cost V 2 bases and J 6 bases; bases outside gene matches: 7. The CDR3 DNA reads TGTGCCAGCAGTGAATTGGTGGCTAGCGGGGATACGCAGTATTTT. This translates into CASSELVASGDTQYF.

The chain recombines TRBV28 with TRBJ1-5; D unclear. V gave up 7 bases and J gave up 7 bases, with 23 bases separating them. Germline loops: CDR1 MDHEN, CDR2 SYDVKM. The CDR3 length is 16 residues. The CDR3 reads CASKNREEGFKQPQHF. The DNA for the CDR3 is TGTGCCAGCAAAAATCGGGAGGAGGGTTTCAAACAGCCCCAGCATTTT.

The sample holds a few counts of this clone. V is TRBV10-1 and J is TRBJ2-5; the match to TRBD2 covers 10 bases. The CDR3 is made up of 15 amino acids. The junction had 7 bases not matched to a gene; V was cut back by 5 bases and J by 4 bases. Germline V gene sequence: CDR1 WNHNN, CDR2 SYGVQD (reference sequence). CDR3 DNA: TGCGCCAGCAGTCCACTAGCGGGGCCGAGAGAGACCCAGTACTTC. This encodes CASSPLAGPRETQYF.

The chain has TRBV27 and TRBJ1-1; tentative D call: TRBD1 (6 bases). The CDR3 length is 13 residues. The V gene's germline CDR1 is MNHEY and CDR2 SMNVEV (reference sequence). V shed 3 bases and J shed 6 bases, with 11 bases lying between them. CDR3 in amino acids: CASSFSGASEAFF. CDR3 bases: TGTGCCAGCAGTTTTTCGGGGGCCTCTGAAGCTTTCTTT.

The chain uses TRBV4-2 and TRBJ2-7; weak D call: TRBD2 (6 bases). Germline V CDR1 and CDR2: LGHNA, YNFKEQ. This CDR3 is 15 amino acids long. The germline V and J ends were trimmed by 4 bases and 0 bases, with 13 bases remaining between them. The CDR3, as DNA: TGTGCCAGCAGCCCGGAGGTAGCGGACTCCTACGAGCAGTACTTC. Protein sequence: CASSPEVADSYEQYF.

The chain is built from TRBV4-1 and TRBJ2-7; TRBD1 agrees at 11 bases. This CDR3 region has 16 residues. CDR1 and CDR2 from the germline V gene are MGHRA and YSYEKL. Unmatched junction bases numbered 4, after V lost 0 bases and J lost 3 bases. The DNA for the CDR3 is TGCGCCAGCAGCCAAGATGGGACAGGGGGAGGCTACGAGCAGTACTTC. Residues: CASSQDGTGGGYEQYF.

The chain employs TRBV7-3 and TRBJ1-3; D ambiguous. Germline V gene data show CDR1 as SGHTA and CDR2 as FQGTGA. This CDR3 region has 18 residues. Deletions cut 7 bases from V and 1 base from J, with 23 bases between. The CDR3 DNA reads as TGTGCCAGCAACCTACGGTCAGTAGGGCTCTATTCTGGAAACACCATATATTTT. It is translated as CASNLRSVGLYSGNTIYF.

The CDR3 region is CASSLGAPDTQYF. The CDR3 region has the DNA TGCGCCAGCAGCTTGGGTGCCCCAGATACGCAGTATTTT. The V call is TRBV5-1, the J call TRBJ2-3; no clear D. This CDR3 is built from 13 residues. Germline-derived CDR1 and CDR2 are SGHRS and YFSETQ. V shed 0 bases and J shed 4 bases, with 6 bases lying between them.

CDR3 sequence: CAGRPMSGSEQYF. The CDR3, as DNA: TGTGCCGGCCGCCCCATGAGCGGGAGCGAGCAGTACTTC. This chain links TRBV28 with TRBJ2-7; 8 bases map to TRBD2. The CDR3 runs to 13 residues. The germline V gene has CDR1 MDHEN and CDR2 SYDVKM. The trim removed 11 bases at V and 6 bases at J, leaving 12 bases unmatched.

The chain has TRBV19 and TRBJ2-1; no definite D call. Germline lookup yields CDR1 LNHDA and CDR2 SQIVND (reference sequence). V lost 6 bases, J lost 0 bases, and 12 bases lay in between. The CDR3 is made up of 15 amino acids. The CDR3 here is CASSPKFSSYNEQFF. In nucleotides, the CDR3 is TGTGCCAGTAGCCCAAAATTTAGCTCCTACAATGAGCAGTTCTTC.

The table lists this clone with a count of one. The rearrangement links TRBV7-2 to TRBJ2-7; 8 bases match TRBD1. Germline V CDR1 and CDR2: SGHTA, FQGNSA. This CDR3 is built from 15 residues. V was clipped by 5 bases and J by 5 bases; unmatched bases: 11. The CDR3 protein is CASSPGGARAHEQYF. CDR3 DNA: TGTGCCAGCAGCCCAGGGGGCGCCAGGGCCCACGAGCAGTACTTC.

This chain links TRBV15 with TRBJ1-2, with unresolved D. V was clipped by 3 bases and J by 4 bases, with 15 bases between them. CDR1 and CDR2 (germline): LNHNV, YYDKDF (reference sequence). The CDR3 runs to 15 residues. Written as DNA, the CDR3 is TGTGCCACCAGCAGCGATATTAGTGCCCCCTATGGCTACACCTTC. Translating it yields CATSSDISAPYGYTF.

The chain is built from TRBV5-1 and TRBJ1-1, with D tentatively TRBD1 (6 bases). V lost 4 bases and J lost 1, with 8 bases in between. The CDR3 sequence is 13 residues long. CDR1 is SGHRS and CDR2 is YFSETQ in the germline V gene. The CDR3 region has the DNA TGCGCCAGCAGCAGGACAGCGAACACTGAAGCTTTCTTT. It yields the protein CASSRTANTEAFF.

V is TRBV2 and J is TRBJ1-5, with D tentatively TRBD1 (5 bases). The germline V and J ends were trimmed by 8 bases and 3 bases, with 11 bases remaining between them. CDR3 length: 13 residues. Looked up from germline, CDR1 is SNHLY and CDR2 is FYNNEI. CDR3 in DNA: TGTGCCAGCTCTCCAGGGCCCAATCAGCCCCAGCATTTT. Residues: CASSPGPNQPQHF.

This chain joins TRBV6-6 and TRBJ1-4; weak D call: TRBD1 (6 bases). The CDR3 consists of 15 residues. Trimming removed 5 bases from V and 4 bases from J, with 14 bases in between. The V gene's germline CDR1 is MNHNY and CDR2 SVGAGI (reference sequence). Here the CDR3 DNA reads TGTGCCAGCAGTCAGGGAGGGGGGGTTAATGAAAAACTGTTTTTT. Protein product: CASSQGGGVNEKLFF.

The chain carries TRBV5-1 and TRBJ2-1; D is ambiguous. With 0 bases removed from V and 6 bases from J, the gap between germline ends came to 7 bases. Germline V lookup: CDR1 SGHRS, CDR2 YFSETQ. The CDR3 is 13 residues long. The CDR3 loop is CASSLGGSNEQFF. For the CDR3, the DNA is TGCGCCAGCAGCTTGGGTGGCTCCAATGAGCAGTTCTTC.

The CDR3 is CASSTSKVEQYF. CDR3 DNA sequence: TGTGCCAGCAGCACCTCAAAGGTCGAGCAGTACTTC. The genes are TRBV6-5 and TRBJ2-5, with no clear D. The DNA end is a closer match to TRBJ2-7, so the J assignment may be wrong. In germline, CDR1 is MNHEY, CDR2 SVGAGI. This CDR3 spans 12 amino acids.

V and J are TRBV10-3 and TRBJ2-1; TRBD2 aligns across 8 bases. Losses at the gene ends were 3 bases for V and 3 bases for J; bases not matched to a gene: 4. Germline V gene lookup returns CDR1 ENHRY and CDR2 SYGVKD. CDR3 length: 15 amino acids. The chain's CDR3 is CAISETGTSYNEQFF. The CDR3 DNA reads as TGTGCCATCAGTGAAACCGGGACTAGCTACAATGAGCAGTTCTTC.

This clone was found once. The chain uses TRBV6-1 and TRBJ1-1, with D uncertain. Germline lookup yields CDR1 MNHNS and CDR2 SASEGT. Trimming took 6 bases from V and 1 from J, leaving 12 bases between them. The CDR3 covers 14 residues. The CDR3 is CASSQEGGNTEAFF. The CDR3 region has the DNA TGTGCCAGCAGCCAGGAGGGAGGGAACACTGAAGCTTTCTTT.

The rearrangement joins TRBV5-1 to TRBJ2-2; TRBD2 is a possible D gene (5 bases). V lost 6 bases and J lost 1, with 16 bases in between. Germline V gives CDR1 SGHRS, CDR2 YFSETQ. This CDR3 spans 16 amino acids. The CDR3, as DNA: TGCGCCAGCAAGAAGGGAGAGGGTCGGAACACCGGGGAGCTGTTTTTT. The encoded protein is CASKKGEGRNTGELFF.

The CDR3 DNA reads as TGTGCCAGCAGCTTAGGGGTCAACAATGAGCAGTTCTTC. This encodes CASSLGVNNEQFF. The chain couples TRBV7-9 to TRBJ2-1; D is ambiguous. V lost 1 base to trimming and J lost 5 bases, with 6 bases between them. CDR1 and CDR2 (germline): SEHNR, FQNEAQ (reference sequence). CDR3 length: 13 residues.